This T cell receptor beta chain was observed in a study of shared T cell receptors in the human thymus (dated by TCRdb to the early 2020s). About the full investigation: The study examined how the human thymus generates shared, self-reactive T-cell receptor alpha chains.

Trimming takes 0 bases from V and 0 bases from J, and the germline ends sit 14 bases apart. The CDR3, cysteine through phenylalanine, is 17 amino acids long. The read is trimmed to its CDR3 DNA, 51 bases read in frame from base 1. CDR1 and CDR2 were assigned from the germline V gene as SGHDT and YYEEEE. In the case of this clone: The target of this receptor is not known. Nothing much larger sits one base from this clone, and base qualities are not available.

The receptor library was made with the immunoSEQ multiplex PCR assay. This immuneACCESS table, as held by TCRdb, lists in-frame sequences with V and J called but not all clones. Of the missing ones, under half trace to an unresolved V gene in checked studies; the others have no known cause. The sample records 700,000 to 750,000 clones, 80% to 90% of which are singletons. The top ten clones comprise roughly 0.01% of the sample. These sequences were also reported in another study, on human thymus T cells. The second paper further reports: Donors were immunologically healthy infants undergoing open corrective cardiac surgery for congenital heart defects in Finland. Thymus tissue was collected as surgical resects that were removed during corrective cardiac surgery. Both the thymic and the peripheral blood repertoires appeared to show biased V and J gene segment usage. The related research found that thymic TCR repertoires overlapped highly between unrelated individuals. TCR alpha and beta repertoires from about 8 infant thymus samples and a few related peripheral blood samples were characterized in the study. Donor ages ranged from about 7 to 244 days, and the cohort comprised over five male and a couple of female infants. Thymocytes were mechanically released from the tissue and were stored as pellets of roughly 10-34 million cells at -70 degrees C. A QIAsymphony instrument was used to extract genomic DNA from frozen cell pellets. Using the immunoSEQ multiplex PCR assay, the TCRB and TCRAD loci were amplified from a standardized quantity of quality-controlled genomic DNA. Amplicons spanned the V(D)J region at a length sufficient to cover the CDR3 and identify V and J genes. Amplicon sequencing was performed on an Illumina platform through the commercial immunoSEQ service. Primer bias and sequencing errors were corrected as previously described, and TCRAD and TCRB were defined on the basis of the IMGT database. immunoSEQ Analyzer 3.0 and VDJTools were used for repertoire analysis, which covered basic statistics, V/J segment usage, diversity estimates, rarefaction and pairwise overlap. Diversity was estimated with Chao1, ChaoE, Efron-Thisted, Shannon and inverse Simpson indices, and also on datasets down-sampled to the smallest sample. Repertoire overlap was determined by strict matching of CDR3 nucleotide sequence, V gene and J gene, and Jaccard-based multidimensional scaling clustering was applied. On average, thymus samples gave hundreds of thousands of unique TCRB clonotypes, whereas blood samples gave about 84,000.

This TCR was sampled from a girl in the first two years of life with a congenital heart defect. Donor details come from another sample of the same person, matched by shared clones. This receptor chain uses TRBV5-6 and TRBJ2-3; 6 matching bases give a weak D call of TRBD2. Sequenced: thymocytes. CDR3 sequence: CASSLAVGRSSTDTQYF. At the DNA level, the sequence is TGTGCCAGCAGCTTGGCCGTGGGGAGGTCTAGCACAGATACGCAGTATTTT.